The sequence of this T cell receptor (beta chain) was determined in a study of Siglec-9 on CD8 T cells in melanoma. This table comes from immunoSEQ multiplex PCR, and its TCRdb copy is limited to in-frame clones, with some not included. There are about 30,000 clones in the sample; about 80% occur only once, and 5.8% lies in the top ten. Overall study results and limits: In melanoma tumors, a Siglec-9-marked effector memory CD8+ subset reportedly appeared to accumulate.

Regarding this clone: The antigen is unknown.

This TCR derives from a human donor in good health. Sequencing was carried out using Siglec-9- CD8+ T cells sorted from blood.

CDR3 coding DNA: TGTGCCAGCCCGCTGGCGCTAGCGGGGGAGAGCTCCTACAATGAGCAGTTCTTC. As protein: CASPLALAGESSYNEQFF. The chain recombines TRBV7-9 with TRBJ2-1; 10 nucleotides match TRBD2. J lost 0 bases, V lost 8 bases, and 13 bases had no gene match. Germline-derived CDR1 and CDR2 are SEHNR and FQNEAQ (reference sequence). The CDR3 extends over 18 amino acids.